This T cell receptor (beta chain) was profiled in a study of post-analysis software for immune sequencing data. Whole-study findings and limits: Controls showed lower frequencies than patients for roughly five TRBV segments, and TRBV5-6, TRBV5-1 and TRBV20-1 were among these.

On this clonotype: Its specificity is not known.

Germline loops: CDR1 SGHRS, CDR2 YFSETQ. Trimming took off 2 bases at V and 3 bases at J, with 9 bases between the two ends. There are 13 residues in the CDR3. Unique-molecular-identifier-tagged TCR beta cDNA libraries were used. MiXCR was run by TCRdb on the PCR reads, yielding one entry per CDR3 protein. This table has fewer than 850,000 distinct CDR3 sequences, around 42% appearing once. This chain links TRBV5-1 with TRBJ2-7; D ambiguous. The sequenced sample was blood. The receptor was derived from a girl aged 10 to 17 with multiple sclerosis. The CDR3 spells CASSFAPFYEQYF. The CDR3, as DNA: TGCGCCAGCAGCTTTGCGCCGTTCTACGAGCAGTACTTC.